This T cell receptor (beta chain) was retrieved from a study of blood T cells in healthy people across ages. Findings of the study overall: A greater number of naive CD4+ cells and higher diversity distinguished long-lived donors from aged donors. No conclusive comparison of naive versus antigen-experienced cells was possible with unsorted PBMCs. Estimates of diversity drawn from one million T cells were considered underestimates.

The use of a sample-barcoded 5' primer and a J-beta primer mix characterized a second PCR of roughly 7 to 11 cycles. A template-switch adaptor with 12 random nucleotides tagged each cDNA molecule. Each CDR3 protein is one row after TCRdb ran MiXCR on the 5' RACE reads. The table lists about 640,000 distinct CDR3 sequences, 25% to 35% of them singletons. CDR3 length: 15 residues. V lost 5 bases and J 5 bases, leaving 18 bases between the germline ends. Germline values: CDR1 MNHEY, CDR2 SVGAGI. This clonotype has just a few counts. Its antigen is currently unknown. The J gene is TRBJ1-2, the V gene TRBV6-5, with D possibly being TRBD1 (5 bases). The clonotype was recovered from an elderly woman in good health. The sequenced material came from blood. Here the CDR3 DNA reads TGTGCCAGCAGTCCCGTTGAAAGGGGAACGTATGGCTACACCTTC. This encodes CASSPVERGTYGYTF.